This TCR beta chain stems from a study of shared clonotypes between healthy human individuals. The assay was immunoSEQ multiplex PCR, and TCRdb's table has in-frame clones only and misses some. Among hundreds of thousands of clones, about 74% were seen once, and the ten largest hold over 1.5%. V lost 4 bases and J lost 7; bases outside the gene matches: 10. Germline V gene lookup returns CDR1 KGHSH and CDR2 LQKENI. The CDR3 has 15 residues. A word on this clone: Its target is unknown.

Notes on the study in general: Sampling was confined to blood; repertoires within tissues likely differ.

The sequencing input was memory CD4+ T cells sorted from blood. Subset specified: CD45RA-negative fraction. The J gene is TRBJ1-1, the V gene TRBV18; 9 bases match TRBD1. The sequence was obtained from a woman aged 25 to 39 in good health. CDR3 residues: CASSRQTGGSGEAFF. In nucleotides, the CDR3 is TGTGCCAGCTCACGCCAGACAGGGGGGAGCGGTGAAGCTTTCTTT.